Below, 25 T cell receptor beta chains from the same sample are listed, as sequenced in a study of shared clonotypes between healthy human individuals. Sequenced by immunoSEQ multiplex PCR; TCRdb stores in-frame clones only, minus some. The sample shows about 1.9 million clones, about 94% of them seen only once. In the naive CD8 group, cells lacked CD45RO and were positively selected for CCR7, so terminally differentiated effector memory CD45RA+ cells were left out. Material for sequencing was naive CD8+ T cells from PBMCs. The receptors derive from a man between 18 and 35 years old in good health. Some clones in this sample may be carry-over from other donors' samples.

The V gene is TRBV30, the J gene TRBJ2-2, with D maybe TRBD2 (5 bases). The CDR3 runs to 13 residues. Trimming shortened V by 2 bases and J by 7 bases, and 11 bases separated the two germline ends. Germline CDR1 and CDR2: GTSNPN and SVGIG (reference sequence). The DNA of the CDR3 is TGTGCCTGGAGTCCCGGGGTCAGCGGGGAGCTGTTTTTT. It translates to CAWSPGVSGELFF.

The gene calls are TRBV5-5 and TRBJ1-2, with a tentative D call TRBD1 (5 bases). Germline V gene lookup returns CDR1 SGHKS and CDR2 YYEKEE (reference sequence). V was trimmed by 4 bases and J by 6 bases, leaving 10 bases between them. CDR3 length: 12 amino acids. CDR3 loop: CASSPGRNGYTF. CDR3 coding DNA: TGTGCCAGCAGCCCGGGACGAAATGGCTACACCTTC.

CDR3 nucleotide sequence: TGTGCCAGCAGCGGGACATCAACTAATGAAAAACTGTTTTTT. This gives the protein CASSGTSTNEKLFF. The gene calls are TRBV7-9 and TRBJ1-4, with D perhaps matching TRBD1 (6 bases). Germline V gene data show CDR1 as SEHNR and CDR2 as FQNEAQ (reference sequence). The length of the CDR3 is 14 residues. V shed 5 bases and J shed 0 bases, with 7 bases lying between them.

V usage is TRBV7-9 and J usage is TRBJ2-7, with 7 bases lining up with TRBD1. The CDR3 spans 14 residues. The V gene's germline CDR1 is SEHNR and CDR2 FQNEAQ (reference sequence). Trimming removed 5 bases from V and 4 bases from J; junction bases left unmatched: 8. CDR3 sequence: CASSTPGQRYEQYF. CDR3 DNA sequence: TGTGCCAGCAGCACGCCGGGACAGCGTTACGAGCAGTACTTC.

This sequence joins TRBV27 and TRBJ2-4; 13 bases agree with TRBD2. CDR1 and CDR2 from the germline V gene are MNHEY and SMNVEV (reference sequence). Germline trimming cut 2 bases from V and 3 bases from J; bases unmatched to any gene: 1. The CDR3 extends over 16 amino acids. CDR3 residues: CASSLRLAGGKNIQYF. The DNA of the CDR3 is TGTGCCAGCAGTTTAAGACTAGCGGGGGGCAAAAACATTCAGTACTTC.

The chain uses TRBV19 and TRBJ2-6; D unclear. Trimming removed 7 bases from V and 2 bases from J, with 18 bases in between. From germline, CDR1 is LNHDA and CDR2 SQIVND (reference sequence). CDR3 length equals 17 residues. The DNA for the CDR3 is TGTGCCAGTACCACCGTGATGGGTTTTGCTGGGGCCAACGTCCTGACTTTC. Amino acid sequence: CASTTVMGFAGANVLTF.

V is TRBV5-6 and J is TRBJ2-1, with 15 bases aligning to TRBD2. J gave up 5 bases and V 2 bases, and 2 bases lay outside the gene matches. This CDR3 region has 16 residues. The germline V gene has CDR1 SGHDT and CDR2 YYEEEE. The DNA for the CDR3 is TGTGCCAGCAGCTTCGGGACTAGCGGGGGGAACAATGAGCAGTTCTTC. It yields the protein CASSFGTSGGNNEQFF. The full variable domain, rest sourced from reference TRBV5-6 and TRBJ2-1, is DAGVTQSPTHLIKTRGQQVTLRCSPKSGHDTVSWYQQALGQGPQFIFQYYEEEERQRGNFPDRFSGHQFPNYSSELNVNALLLGDSALYLCASSFGTSGGNNEQFFGPGTRLTVL.

The sample holds one count of this clone. The chain joins TRBV11-2 to TRBJ2-7; D gene unclear. V shed 3 bases and J shed 7 bases, with 13 bases lying between them. The CDR3 contains 13 residues. Germline V gives CDR1 SGHAT, CDR2 FQNNGV. CDR3 nucleotides: TGTGCCAGCAGCTTCTTTGGGTGGTCGGAGCAGTACTTC. Amino acids: CASSFFGWSEQYF.

As to this clone: At the DNA level, this CDR3 is encoded by other sequences in the same sample as well. The rearrangement joins TRBV9 to TRBJ2-7; 7 nucleotides match TRBD2. Looked up from germline, CDR1 is SGDLS and CDR2 is YYNGEE. The length of the CDR3 is 15 residues. The J segment lost 4 bases and the V segment lost 0 bases, leaving 7 bases of the junction unmatched. CDR3 region: CASSVGGGSPYEQYF. The CDR3 coding sequence is TGTGCCAGCAGCGTAGGTGGCGGGAGTCCATACGAGCAGTACTTC.

V usage is TRBV27 and J usage is TRBJ1-4; the D is unclear. Germline-derived CDR1 and CDR2 are MNHEY and SMNVEV (reference sequence). The CDR3 runs to 14 residues. V lost 2 bases, J lost 10 bases, and 14 bases lay in between. DNA for the CDR3: TGTGCCAGCAGTTTAGTTGGGCTCGAGGGAAAACTGTTTTTT. Amino acids: CASSLVGLEGKLFF.

This sequence joins TRBV19 and TRBJ1-2; D gene ambiguous. Germline V gene sequence: CDR1 LNHDA, CDR2 SQIVND (reference sequence). This CDR3 is built from 15 residues. The V gene lost 3 bases and the J gene lost 6 bases, with 17 bases spanning the gap. The CDR3 coding sequence is TGTGCCAGTAGTATGGAACAGCGTTGGTTTGATGGCTACACCTTC. Amino acids: CASSMEQRWFDGYTF.

The chain combines TRBV29-1 with TRBJ1-2; 9 nucleotides line up with TRBD1. The CDR3 runs 12 residues. J was trimmed by 4 bases and V by 7 bases; bases with no gene match: 4. CDR1 is SQVTM, CDR2 ANQGSEA, per germline. In DNA, the CDR3 is TGCAGCGGTGGGACAGGGCGCTATGGCTACACCTTC. It codes for CSGGTGRYGYTF.

This chain uses TRBV13 with TRBJ2-7, with a tentative D call TRBD1 (6 bases). V lost 3 bases and J 0 bases, leaving 9 bases between the germline ends. This CDR3 region has 14 residues. Per the germline V gene, CDR1 is PRHDT and CDR2 is FYEKMQ (reference sequence). The CDR3 sequence: CASSFWGLSYEQYF. CDR3 in DNA: TGTGCCAGCAGCTTTTGGGGGCTCTCCTACGAGCAGTACTTC.

The chain uses TRBV9 and TRBJ2-7; tentatively, D is TRBD2 (6 bases). The V gene's germline CDR1 is SGDLS and CDR2 YYNGEE. The CDR3 loop spans 14 amino acids. Trimming cost V 0 bases and J 6 bases, with 13 bases left between them. The CDR3 nucleotides read TGTGCCAGCAGCGTAGGCGGCGGGACTCCCGAGCAGTACTTC. Translated: CASSVGGGTPEQYF.

This clone showed up just once. The chain links TRBV5-1 to TRBJ1-4; weak D call: TRBD1 (6 bases). The CDR3 length is 15 residues. Deletions cut 4 bases from V and 6 bases from J, with 16 bases between. Germline values: CDR1 SGHRS, CDR2 YFSETQ. Written as DNA, the CDR3 is TGCGCCAGCAGCCCAAACAGGGTAGGCGATGAAAAACTGTTTTTT. Residues: CASSPNRVGDEKLFF.

The J gene is TRBJ1-4, the V gene TRBV28, with a tentative D call TRBD1 (5 bases). The CDR3 is 12 residues long. Germline V gene data show CDR1 as MDHEN and CDR2 as SYDVKM. V dropped 8 bases and J dropped 11 bases, with 15 bases sitting between them. This CDR3 is CASEGSSGKLFF. In DNA, the CDR3 is TGTGCCAGCGAGGGGTCGTCCGGGAAACTGTTTTTT. Full variable domain (remainder filled in from reference TRBV28 and TRBJ1-4): DVKVTQSSRYLVKRTGEKVFLECVQDMDHENMFWYRQDPGLGLRLIYFSYDVKMKEKGDIPEGYSVSREKKERFSLILESASTNQTSMYLCASEGSSGKLFFGSGTQLSVL.

This chain uses TRBV7-9 with TRBJ2-1; D is unresolved. The CDR3 runs to 13 residues. The V end was cut by 6 bases, the J end by 5 bases, with 11 bases between. Per germline, CDR1 SEHNR and CDR2 FQNEAQ (reference sequence). In nucleotides, the CDR3 is TGTGCCAGCAGTGGAGCGAACCACAATGAGCAGTTCTTC. Translated: CASSGANHNEQFF.

This chain joins TRBV5-1 and TRBJ2-5; 12 bases map to TRBD2. The germline V gene has CDR1 SGHRS and CDR2 YFSETQ. V was pared by 3 bases and J by 10 bases, with 10 bases of the junction left unmatched. CDR3 length equals 15 residues. The DNA for the CDR3 is TGCGCCAGCAGCTCGGGACTAGCGGGCCAAAGGGACCAGTACTTC. This gives the protein CASSSGLAGQRDQYF.

The V call is TRBV11-2, the J call TRBJ2-1; 12 nucleotides align to TRBD2. The V and J ends lost 5 bases and 3 bases, in that order; junction bases with no gene match: 5. The CDR3 is made up of 16 amino acids. CDR1 is SGHAT and CDR2 is FQNNGV in the germline V gene. CDR3 DNA sequence: TGTGCCAGCAGCATGGGACTAGCGGGTGTCTACAATGAGCAGTTCTTC. Amino acids: CASSMGLAGVYNEQFF. The complete variable domain, with remaining parts taken from reference TRBV11-2 and TRBJ2-1, reads EAGVAQSPRYKIIEKRQSVAFWCNPISGHATLYWYQQILGQGPKLLIQFQNNGVVDDSQLPKDRFSAERLKGVDSTLKIQPAKLEDSAVYLCASSMGLAGVYNEQFFGPGTRLTVL.

This chain joins TRBV4-1 and TRBJ2-7, with TRBD2 identical over 7 bases. J was trimmed by 4 bases and V by 1 base; bases with no gene match: 10. CDR1 MGHRA and CDR2 YSYEKL come from the germline V gene. This CDR3 is built from 16 residues. Written as DNA, the CDR3 is TGCGCCAGCAGCCAAGTAGGGAGGGAGTCTACTTACGAGCAGTACTTC. Amino acids: CASSQVGRESTYEQYF.

V and J are TRBV29-1 and TRBJ2-7; D is undetermined. This CDR3 is 12 amino acids long. The germline V gene has CDR1 SQVTM and CDR2 ANQGSEA. Trimming pared 6 bases from V and 2 bases from J, leaving 11 bases between. CDR3 sequence reads: CSVRLGPYEQYF. CDR3 DNA sequence: TGCAGCGTACGACTTGGACCCTACGAGCAGTACTTC.

The chain is built from TRBV19 and TRBJ1-5; D not resolved. V lost 6 bases to trimming and J lost 7 bases, with 16 bases between them. The CDR3 sequence is 14 residues long. Germline assignment: CDR1 LNHDA and CDR2 SQIVND (reference sequence). CDR3 bases: TGTGCCAGTAGCAGGACTGTAATGGGGCAGCCCCAGCATTTT. Protein product: CASSRTVMGQPQHF.

This clone has only one observation. The chain joins TRBV19 to TRBJ2-3; the D gene is possibly TRBD1 (5 bases). The CDR3 consists of 15 residues. CDR1 and CDR2 from the germline V gene are LNHDA and SQIVND (reference sequence). Trimming cost V 5 bases and J 2 bases, with 14 bases left between them. CDR3 bases: TGTGCCAGTAGTCCCAGGGAACAGTTCACAGATACGCAGTATTTT. Protein: CASSPREQFTDTQYF.

The V gene is TRBV5-1, the J gene TRBJ2-3; TRBD1 matches at 8 bases. The CDR3 covers 13 residues. J gave up 1 base and V 5 bases, and 0 bases lay outside the gene matches. From germline, CDR1 is SGHRS and CDR2 YFSETQ. The CDR3 region is CASRDRGTDTQYF. For the CDR3, the DNA is TGCGCCAGCAGGGACAGGGGCACAGATACGCAGTATTTT.

V usage is TRBV27 and J usage is TRBJ1-3, with 7 bases matching TRBD1. The ends lost 4 bases at V and 0 bases at J; junction bases unmatched: 3. This CDR3 spans 15 amino acids. Germline V gene sequence: CDR1 MNHEY, CDR2 SMNVEV (reference sequence). CDR3 in DNA: TGTGCCAGCAGTTCTAGGGGGCTCTCTGGAAACACCATATATTTT. Translating gives CASSSRGLSGNTIYF.